Following are 6 T cell receptor beta chains from one sample sequenced in a study of T cells after yellow fever vaccination. TCRdb reprocessed the 5' RACE reads with MiXCR, giving one entry per CDR3 protein. Of some 340,000 distinct CDR3 sequences in the sample, approximately 11% were seen once. Specimen: CD4+ T cells sorted from PBMCs, collected 45 days after the yellow fever booster vaccination. All receptors derive from a man aged 18 to 30 who received the YFV17D yellow fever vaccine.

This clonotype has ten or more counts. V is TRBV11-1 and J is TRBJ2-7; TRBD1 might be the D (5 bases). Per the germline V gene, CDR1 is SGHAT and CDR2 is FQDESV (reference sequence). V was clipped by 3 bases and J by 6 bases, with 9 bases between them. The CDR3 runs 12 residues. This CDR3 reads CASSFPGREQYF. The DNA for the CDR3 is TGTGCCAGCAGCTTCCCAGGGCGCGAGCAGTACTTC. Variable domain in full (rest from reference TRBV11-1 and TRBJ2-7): EAEVAQSPRYKITEKSQAVAFWCDPISGHATLYWYRQILGQGPELLVQFQDESVVDDSQLPKDRFSAERLKGVDSTLKIQPAELGDSAMYLCASSFPGREQYFGPGTRLTVT.

The rearrangement uses TRBV21-1 and TRBJ1-6; the table's D gene call, TRBD1, was not cross checked with the DNA. TRBV21-1 is a pseudogene. CDR3 size: 16 residues. CDR3 sequence reads: CASGGGGRDSGSPLHF. DNA for the CDR3: TGTGCCAGCGGAGGAGGGGGCAGGGATAGTGGTTCACCCCTCCACTTT.

This clonotype was found a few times. The V and J genes are TRBV10-1 and TRBJ2-1; the D is unclear. Germline values: CDR1 WNHNN, CDR2 SYGVQD (reference sequence). The germline V and J ends were trimmed by 1 base and 5 bases, with 18 bases remaining between them. The length of the CDR3 is 17 residues. The CDR3 sequence is CASSEFGYQFPHNEQFF. The CDR3 coding sequence is TGCGCCAGCAGTGAGTTTGGCTACCAGTTCCCCCACAATGAGCAGTTCTTC.

The CDR3 DNA follows: TGTGCCAGTCGATGGGGGGGGCAATTTACTGAAGCTTTCTTT. It specifies CASRWGGQFTEAFF. The chain combines TRBV3-1 with TRBJ1-1, with a weak D call TRBD1 (6 bases). Trimming pared 9 bases from V and 5 bases from J, leaving 19 bases between. The V gene's germline CDR1 is LGHDT and CDR2 YNNKEL (reference sequence). The CDR3 runs 14 residues.

The rearrangement uses TRBV25-1 and TRBJ2-5, with 7 bases fitting TRBD1. This CDR3 contains 16 residues. V shed 6 bases, J shed 2 bases, and the junction held 12 bases outside the gene matches. Per germline, CDR1 MGHDK and CDR2 SYGVNS. The CDR3 reads CASRGTHGTAQETQYF. The CDR3 DNA follows: TGTGCCAGCAGAGGAACCCACGGGACAGCTCAAGAGACCCAGTACTTC. Full variable domain (remainder filled in from reference TRBV25-1 and TRBJ2-5): EADIYQTPRYLVIGTGKKITLECSQTMGHDKMYWYQQDPGMELHLIHYSYGVNSTEKGDLSSESTVSRIRTEHFPLTLESARPSHTSQYLCASRGTHGTAQETQYFGPGTRLLVL.

This clonotype came up a few times. The chain joins TRBV4-2 to TRBJ2-3; 13 bases match TRBD2. The CDR3 covers 16 residues. After removal of 4 bases from V and 7 bases from J, the junction contained 8 bases not matched to a gene. CDR1 and CDR2 (germline): LGHNA, YNFKEQ. The CDR3 loop reads CASSLRTSGGAHTQYF. The CDR3, as DNA: TGTGCCAGCAGCCTCAGAACTAGCGGGGGGGCACATACGCAGTATTTT.